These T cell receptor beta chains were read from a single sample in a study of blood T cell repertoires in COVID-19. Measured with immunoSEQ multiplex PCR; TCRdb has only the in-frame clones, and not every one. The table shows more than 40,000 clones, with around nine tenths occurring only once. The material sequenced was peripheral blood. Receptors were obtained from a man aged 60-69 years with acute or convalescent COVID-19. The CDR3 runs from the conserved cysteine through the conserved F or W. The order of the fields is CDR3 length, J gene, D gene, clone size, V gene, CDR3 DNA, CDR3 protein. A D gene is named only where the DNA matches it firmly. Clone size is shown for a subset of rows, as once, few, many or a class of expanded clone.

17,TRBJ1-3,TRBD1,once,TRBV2,TGTGCCAGCAGTACTACAGGGGGGGCTCCCTCTGGAAACACCATATATTTT,CASSTTGGAPSGNTIYF
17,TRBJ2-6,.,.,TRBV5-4,TGTGCCAGCAGCTTGGGGGGGCCTTACGCTGGGGCCAACGTCCTGACTTTC,CASSLGGPYAGANVLTF
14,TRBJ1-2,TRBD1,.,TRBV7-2,TGTGCCAGCAGCGACGGACAGGGTGGCTATGGCTACACCTTC,CASSDGQGGYGYTF
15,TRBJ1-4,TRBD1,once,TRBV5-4,TGTGCCAGCAGCTCGGACAGGGAGGGATCAGAAAAACTGTTTTTT,CASSSDREGSEKLFF
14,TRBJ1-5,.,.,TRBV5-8,TGTGCCAGCAGCTTGGGACGGGGTCCACAGCCCCAGCATTTT,CASSLGRGPQPQHF
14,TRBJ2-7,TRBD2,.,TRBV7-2,TGTGCCAGCAGCTTACAGTCGACGGGAGGGGAGCAGTACTTC,CASSLQSTGGEQYF
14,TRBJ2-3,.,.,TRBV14,TGTGCCAGCAGCGGGGACTCACGCACAGATACGCAGTATTTT,CASSGDSRTDTQYF
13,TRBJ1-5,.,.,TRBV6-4,TGTGCCAGCAGTGACGGACACAATCAGCCCCAGCATTTT,CASSDGHNQPQHF
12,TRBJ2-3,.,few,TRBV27,TGTGCCAGCAGGGGGACAACGGATACGCAGTATTTT,CASRGTTDTQYF
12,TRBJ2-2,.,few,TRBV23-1,TGCGCCAGACGGGGGACCACCGGGGAGCTGTTTTTT,CARRGTTGELFF
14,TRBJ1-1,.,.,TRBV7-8,TGTGCCAGCAGCTTAGTAGAAACGAACACTGAAGCTTTCTTT,CASSLVETNTEAFF
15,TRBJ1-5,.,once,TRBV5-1,TGCGCCAGCAGATTGGGGCCGGGGAGCAATCAGCCCCAGCATTTT,CASRLGPGSNQPQHF
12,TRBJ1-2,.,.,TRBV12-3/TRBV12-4,TGTGCCAGCAACTCCGGAGGTAGCGGCTACACCTTC,CASNSGGSGYTF
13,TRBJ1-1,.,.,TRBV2,TGTGCCAGCAGTGAACGCGGATACACTGAAGCTTTCTTT,CASSERGYTEAFF
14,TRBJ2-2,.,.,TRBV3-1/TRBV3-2,TGTGCCAGCAGGCGGGGACCAGACACCGGGGAGCTGTTTTTT,CASRRGPDTGELFF
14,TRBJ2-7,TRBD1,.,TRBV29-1,TGCAGCGTTGAACCGGGACAGCACTCCTACGAGCAGTACTTC,CSVEPGQHSYEQYF
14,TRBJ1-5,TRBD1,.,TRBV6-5,TGTGCCAGCAGGGGACAGGGGGGCGGTCAGCCCCAGCATTTT,CASRGQGGGQPQHF
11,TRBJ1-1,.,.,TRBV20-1,TGCAGTGCCAAATCGGACACTGAAGCTTTCTTT,CSAKSDTEAFF
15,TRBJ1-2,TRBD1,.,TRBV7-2,TGTGCCAGCAGCGCTGACAGGGGGCGGGGCTATGGCTACACCTTC,CASSADRGRGYGYTF
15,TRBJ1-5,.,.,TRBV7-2,TGTGCCAGCAGCTTAGCAACAGGCTACAATCAGCCCCAGCATTTT,CASSLATGYNQPQHF
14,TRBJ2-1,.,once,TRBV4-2,TGTGCCAGCACCCAGACAGACCTGTACAATGAGCAGTTCTTC,CASTQTDLYNEQFF
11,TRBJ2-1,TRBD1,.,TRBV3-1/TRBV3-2,TGTGCCAGCAAAGGGGGCATTGAGCAGTTCTTC,CASKGGIEQFF
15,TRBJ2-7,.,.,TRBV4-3,TGCGCCAGCAGCCCCCAGGGGAGCGGACCCTACGAGCAGTACTTC,CASSPQGSGPYEQYF
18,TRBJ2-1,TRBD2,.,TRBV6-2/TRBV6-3,TGTGCCAGCAGTTTACTTCCAAACGGGGGGGAGCCTTACAATGAGCAGTTCTTC,CASSLLPNGGEPYNEQFF
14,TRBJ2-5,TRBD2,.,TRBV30,TGTGCCTGGAGTGGCGGGGGGGCCGGAGAGACCCAGTACTTC,CAWSGGGAGETQYF
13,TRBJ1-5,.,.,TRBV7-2,TGTGCCAGCAGCTTACATGGCAATCAGCCCCAGCATTTT,CASSLHGNQPQHF
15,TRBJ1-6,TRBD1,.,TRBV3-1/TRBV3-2,TGTGCCAGCAGCCAAAGTTTACAGGGGTTACCACCCCTCCACTTT,CASSQSLQGLPPLHF
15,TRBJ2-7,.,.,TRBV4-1,TGCGCCAGCAGCCGGGAGAGAGGGGGTTCCTACGAGCAGTACTTC,CASSRERGGSYEQYF
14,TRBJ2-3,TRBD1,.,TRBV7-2,TGTGCCAGCAGGCCAGGGGGCGCCGCAGATACGCAGTATTTT,CASRPGGAADTQYF